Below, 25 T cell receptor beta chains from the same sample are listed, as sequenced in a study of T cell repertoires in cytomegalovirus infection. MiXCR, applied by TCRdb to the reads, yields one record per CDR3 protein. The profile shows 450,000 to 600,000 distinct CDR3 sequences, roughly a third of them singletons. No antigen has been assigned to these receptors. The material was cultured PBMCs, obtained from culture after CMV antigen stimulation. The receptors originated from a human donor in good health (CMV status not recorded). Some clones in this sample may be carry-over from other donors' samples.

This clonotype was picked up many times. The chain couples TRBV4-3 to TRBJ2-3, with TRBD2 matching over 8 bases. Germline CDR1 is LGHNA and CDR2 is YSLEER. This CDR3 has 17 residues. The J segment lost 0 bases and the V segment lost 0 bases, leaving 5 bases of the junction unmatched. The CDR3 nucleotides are TGCGCCAGCAGCCAAGATTGGCCTAGCGGGAGCACAGATACGCAGTATTTT. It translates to CASSQDWPSGSTDTQYF.

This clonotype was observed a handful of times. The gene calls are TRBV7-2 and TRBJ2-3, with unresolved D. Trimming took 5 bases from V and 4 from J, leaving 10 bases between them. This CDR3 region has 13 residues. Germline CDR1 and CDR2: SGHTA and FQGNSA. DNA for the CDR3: TGTGCCAGCAGCGCGGCTCTCTCAGATACGCAGTATTTT. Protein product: CASSAALSDTQYF.

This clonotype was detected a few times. CDR3 sequence reads: CATSDSWTASNQPQHF. CDR3 sequence (DNA): TGTGCCACCAGTGATTCATGGACAGCTAGCAATCAGCCCCAGCATTTT. The chain uses TRBV24-1 and TRBJ1-5, with TRBD1 as a possible D gene (6 bases). V gave up 2 bases and J gave up 0 bases, with 10 bases separating them. Germline V CDR1 and CDR2: KGHDR, SFDVKD. This CDR3 spans 16 amino acids.

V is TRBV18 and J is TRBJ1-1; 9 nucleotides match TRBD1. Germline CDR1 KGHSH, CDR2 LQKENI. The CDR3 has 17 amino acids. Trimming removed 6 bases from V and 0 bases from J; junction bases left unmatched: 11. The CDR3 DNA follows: TGTGCCAGCTCGCCGAGGACAGGGGACATCATGAACACTGAAGCTTTCTTT. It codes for CASSPRTGDIMNTEAFF.

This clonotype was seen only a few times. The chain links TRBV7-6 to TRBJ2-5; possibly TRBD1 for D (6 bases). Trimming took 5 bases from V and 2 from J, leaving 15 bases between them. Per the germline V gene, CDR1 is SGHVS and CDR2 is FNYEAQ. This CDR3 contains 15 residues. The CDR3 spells CASSHPGHNQETQYF. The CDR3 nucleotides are TGTGCCAGCAGCCATCCGGGACACAATCAAGAGACCCAGTACTTC.

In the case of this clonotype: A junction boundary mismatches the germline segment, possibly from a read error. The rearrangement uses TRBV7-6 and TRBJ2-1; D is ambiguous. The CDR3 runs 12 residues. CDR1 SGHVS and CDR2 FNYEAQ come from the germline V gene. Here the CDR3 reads CASSLVDRPILF. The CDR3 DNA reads TGTGCCAGCAGCTTAGTGGACCGTCCGATTCTCTTC. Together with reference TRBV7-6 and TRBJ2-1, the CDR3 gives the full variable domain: GAGVSQSPRYKVTKRGQDVALRCDPISGHVSLYWYRQALGQGPEFLTYFNYEAQQDKSGLPNDRFSAERPEGSISTLTIQRTEQRDSAMYRCASSLVDRPILFGPGTRLTVL.

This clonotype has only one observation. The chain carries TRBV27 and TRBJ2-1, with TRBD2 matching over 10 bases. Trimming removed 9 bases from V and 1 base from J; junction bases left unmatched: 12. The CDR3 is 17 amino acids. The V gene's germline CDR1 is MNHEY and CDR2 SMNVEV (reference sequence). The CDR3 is CASGLAGVGISYNEQFF. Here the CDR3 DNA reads TGTGCCAGTGGGCTAGCGGGAGTCGGGATATCCTACAATGAGCAGTTCTTC.

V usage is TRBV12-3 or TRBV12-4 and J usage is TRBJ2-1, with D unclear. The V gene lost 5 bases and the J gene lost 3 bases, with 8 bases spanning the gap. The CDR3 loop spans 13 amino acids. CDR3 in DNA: TGTGCCAGCAGTCATCTCAGCTACAATGAGCAGTTCTTC. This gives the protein CASSHLSYNEQFF.

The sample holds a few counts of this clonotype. Here the CDR3 DNA reads TGTGCCAGCAGTCCTGGGACTAGCGGGAGGGAGGACAATGAGCAGTTCTTC. It yields the protein CASSPGTSGREDNEQFF. The chain joins TRBV12-3 or TRBV12-4 to TRBJ2-1; 16 nucleotides align to TRBD2. This CDR3 has 17 residues. The ends lost 5 bases at V and 5 bases at J; junction bases unmatched: 6.

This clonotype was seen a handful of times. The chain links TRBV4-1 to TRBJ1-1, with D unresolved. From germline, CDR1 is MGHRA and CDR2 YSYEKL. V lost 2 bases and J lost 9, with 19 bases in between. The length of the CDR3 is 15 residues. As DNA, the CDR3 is TGCGCCAGCAGCCAAAAAAGTCTGGGCTCCCGACAAGCTTTCTTT. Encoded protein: CASSQKSLGSRQAFF.

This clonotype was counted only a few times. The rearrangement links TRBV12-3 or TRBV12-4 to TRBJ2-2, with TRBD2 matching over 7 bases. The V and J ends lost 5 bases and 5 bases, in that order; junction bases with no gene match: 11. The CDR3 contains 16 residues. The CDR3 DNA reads TGTGCCAGCAGTAATCTGGGAGGGAGAGGAACCGGGGAGCTGTTTTTT. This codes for CASSNLGGRGTGELFF.

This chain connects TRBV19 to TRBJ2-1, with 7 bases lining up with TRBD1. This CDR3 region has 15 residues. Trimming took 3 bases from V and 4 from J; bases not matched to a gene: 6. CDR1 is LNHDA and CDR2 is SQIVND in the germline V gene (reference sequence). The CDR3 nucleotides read TGTGCCAGTAGTATGCAGGGGGACCCATACAATGAGCAGTTCTTC. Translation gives CASSMQGDPYNEQFF.

As DNA, the CDR3 is TGCAGCGCGGAGGGTGGAGAATCTAACTATGGCTACACCTTC. It translates to CSAEGGESNYGYTF. The rearrangement joins TRBV29-1 to TRBJ1-2; the D is unclear. This CDR3 spans 14 amino acids. V lost 7 bases and J 0 bases, leaving 15 bases between the germline ends. The germline CDR1 and CDR2 sequences are SQVTM and ANQGSEA.

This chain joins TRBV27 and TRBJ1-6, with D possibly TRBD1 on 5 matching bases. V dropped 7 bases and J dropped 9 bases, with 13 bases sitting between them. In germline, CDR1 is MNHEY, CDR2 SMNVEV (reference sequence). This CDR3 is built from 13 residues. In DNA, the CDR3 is TGTGCCAGCAACTTAGGGGCGGGTTCACCCCTCCACTTT. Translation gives CASNLGAGSPLHF.

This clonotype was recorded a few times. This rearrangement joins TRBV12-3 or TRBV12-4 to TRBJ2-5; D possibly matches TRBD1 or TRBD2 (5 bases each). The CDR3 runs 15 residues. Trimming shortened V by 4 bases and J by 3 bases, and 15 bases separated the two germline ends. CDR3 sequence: CASSSPGQGEETQYF. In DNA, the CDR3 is TGTGCCAGCAGTTCTCCGGGGCAGGGAGAAGAGACCCAGTACTTC.

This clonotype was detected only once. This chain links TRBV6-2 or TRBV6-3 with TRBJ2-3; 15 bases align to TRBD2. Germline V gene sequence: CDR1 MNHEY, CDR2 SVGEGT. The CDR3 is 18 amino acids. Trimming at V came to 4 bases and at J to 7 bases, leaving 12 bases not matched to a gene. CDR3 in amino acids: CASSSSSGTSGRMNTQYF. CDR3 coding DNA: TGTGCCAGCAGTTCCTCCTCCGGGACTAGCGGGAGGATGAATACGCAGTATTTT.

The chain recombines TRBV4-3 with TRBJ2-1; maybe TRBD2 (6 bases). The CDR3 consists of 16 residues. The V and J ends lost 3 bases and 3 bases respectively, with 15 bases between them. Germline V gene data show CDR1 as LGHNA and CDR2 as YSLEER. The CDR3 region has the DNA TGCGCCAGCAGCCAGCTCCTCGGGAGACACTACAATGAGCAGTTCTTC. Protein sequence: CASSQLLGRHYNEQFF.

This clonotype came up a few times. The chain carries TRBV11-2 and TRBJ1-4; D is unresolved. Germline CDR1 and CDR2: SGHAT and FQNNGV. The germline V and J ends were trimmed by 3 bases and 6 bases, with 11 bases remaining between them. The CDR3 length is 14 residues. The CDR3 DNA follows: TGTGCCAGCAGCTTGGCTGGTTCGGATGAAAAACTGTTTTTT. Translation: CASSLAGSDEKLFF.

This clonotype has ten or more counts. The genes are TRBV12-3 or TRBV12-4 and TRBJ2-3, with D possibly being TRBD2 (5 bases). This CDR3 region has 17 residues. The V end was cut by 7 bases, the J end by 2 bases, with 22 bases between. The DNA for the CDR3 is TGTGCCAGCACCCGATTTGCGGGCCGACTTGACACAGATACGCAGTATTTT. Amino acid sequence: CASTRFAGRLDTDTQYF.

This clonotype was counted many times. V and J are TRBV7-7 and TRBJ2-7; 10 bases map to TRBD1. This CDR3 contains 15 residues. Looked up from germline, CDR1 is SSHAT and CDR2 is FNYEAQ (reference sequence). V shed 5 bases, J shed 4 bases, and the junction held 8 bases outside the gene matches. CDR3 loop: CASSPRQGAGYEQYF. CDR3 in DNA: TGTGCCAGCAGCCCAAGACAGGGGGCTGGTTACGAGCAGTACTTC. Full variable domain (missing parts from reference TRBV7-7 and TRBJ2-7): GAGVSQSPRYKVTKRGQDVTLRCDPISSHATLYWYQQALGQGPEFLTYFNYEAQPDKSGLPSDRFSAERPEGSISTLTIQRTEQRDSAMYRCASSPRQGAGYEQYFGPGTRLTVT.

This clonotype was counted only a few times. The CDR3 loop reads CATKSSGSYNEQFF. In nucleotides, the CDR3 is TGTGCCACCAAGTCAAGCGGGAGTTACAATGAGCAGTTCTTC. The rearrangement uses TRBV24-1 and TRBJ2-1, with TRBD2 identical over 8 bases. Looked up from germline, CDR1 is KGHDR and CDR2 is SFDVKD. There are 14 residues in the CDR3. Trimming at V came to 8 bases and at J to 4 bases, leaving 6 bases not matched to a gene.

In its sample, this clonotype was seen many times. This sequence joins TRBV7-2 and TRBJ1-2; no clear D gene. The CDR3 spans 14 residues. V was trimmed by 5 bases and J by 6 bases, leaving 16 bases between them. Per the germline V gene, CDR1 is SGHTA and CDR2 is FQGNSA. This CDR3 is CASSPPRVVHGYTF. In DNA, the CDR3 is TGTGCCAGCAGCCCCCCCAGAGTAGTTCATGGCTACACCTTC.

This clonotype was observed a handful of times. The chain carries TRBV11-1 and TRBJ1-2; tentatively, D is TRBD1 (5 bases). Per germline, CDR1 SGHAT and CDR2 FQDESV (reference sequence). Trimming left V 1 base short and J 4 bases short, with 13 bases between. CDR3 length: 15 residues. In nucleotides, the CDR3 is TGTGCCAGCAGCTTAGGGGGCGCCGGGACCTATGGCTACACCTTC. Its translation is CASSLGGAGTYGYTF.

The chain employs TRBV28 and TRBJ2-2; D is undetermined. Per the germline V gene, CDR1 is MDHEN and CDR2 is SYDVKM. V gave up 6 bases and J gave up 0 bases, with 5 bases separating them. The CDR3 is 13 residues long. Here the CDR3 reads CASRDPNTGELFF. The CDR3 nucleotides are TGTGCCAGCAGGGATCCGAACACCGGGGAGCTGTTTTTT.

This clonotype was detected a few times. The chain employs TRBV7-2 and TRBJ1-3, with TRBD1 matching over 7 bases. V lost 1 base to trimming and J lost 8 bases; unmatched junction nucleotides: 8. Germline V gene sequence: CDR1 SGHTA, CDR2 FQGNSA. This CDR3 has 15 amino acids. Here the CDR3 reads CASSLDGRGVDTIYF. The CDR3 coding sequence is TGTGCCAGCAGCTTAGATGGCAGGGGGGTGGACACCATATATTTT.